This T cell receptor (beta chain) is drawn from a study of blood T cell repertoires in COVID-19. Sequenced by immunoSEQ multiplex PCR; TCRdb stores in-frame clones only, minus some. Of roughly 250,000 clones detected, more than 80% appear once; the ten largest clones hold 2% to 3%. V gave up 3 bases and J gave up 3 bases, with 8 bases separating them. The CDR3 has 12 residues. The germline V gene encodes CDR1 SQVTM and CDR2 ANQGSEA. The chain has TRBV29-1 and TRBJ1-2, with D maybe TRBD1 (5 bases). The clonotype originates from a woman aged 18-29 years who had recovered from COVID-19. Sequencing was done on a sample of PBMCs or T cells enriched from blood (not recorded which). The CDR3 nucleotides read TGCAGCGTTGATAAGGGGCACTATGGCTACACCTTC. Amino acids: CSVDKGHYGYTF.